The next 10 T cell receptor beta chains were all read from a single sample in a study of T cell repertoires in cytomegalovirus infection. TCRdb recomputed calls from the reads with MiXCR, one row per CDR3 protein. The sample yields roughly 100,000 distinct CDR3 sequences, approximately 15% seen once. The specimen was PBMCs. Source of these receptors: a human donor in good health (CMV status not recorded). Some clones in this sample may be carry-over from other donors' samples.

The rearrangement uses TRBV19 and TRBJ1-5; D is undetermined. CDR1 and CDR2 from the germline V gene are LNHDA and SQIVND (reference sequence). The V end lost 6 bases, the J end lost 0 bases, and 6 bases lay between the germline ends. The CDR3 totals 13 residues. The CDR3: CASSTHSNQPQHF. For the CDR3, the DNA is TGTGCCAGTAGCACCCATAGCAATCAGCCCCAGCATTTT.

The V call is TRBV6-6, the J call TRBJ2-5, with D tentatively TRBD1 or TRBD2 (5 bases each). CDR3 length equals 15 residues. In germline, CDR1 is MNHNY, CDR2 SVGAGI (reference sequence). The V end lost 2 bases, the J end lost 4 bases, and 14 bases lay between the germline ends. The CDR3: CASSYTSGPRETQYF. CDR3 coding DNA: TGTGCCAGCAGTTACACCTCGGGACCCAGAGAGACCCAGTACTTC.

Of note for this clonotype: A clone one base away is much larger, so this may be a read error. This sequence joins TRBV7-2 and TRBJ2-7, with no clear D. Looked up from germline, CDR1 is SGHTA and CDR2 is FQGNSA. The CDR3 is made up of 14 amino acids. CDR3 sequence (DNA): TGTGCCGGCAGCTTAATGGCCGACCCCAACGAGCAGTACTTC. Translating gives CAGSLMADPNEQYF.

Here the CDR3 reads CASSQDPRTGFSYNSPLHF. The CDR3 nucleotides are TGCGCCAGCAGCCAAGACCCAAGGACAGGCTTCTCCTATAATTCACCCCTCCACTTT. The gene calls are TRBV4-1 and TRBJ1-6; 7 nucleotides match TRBD1. From germline, CDR1 is MGHRA and CDR2 YSYEKL. The CDR3 is made up of 19 amino acids. The V and J ends lost 0 bases and 0 bases, in that order; junction bases with no gene match: 8.

This clonotype was counted only a few times. The V and J genes are TRBV6-5 and TRBJ2-3; 10 positions match TRBD1. The CDR3 covers 16 residues. With 6 bases clipped from V and 0 bases from J, the junction kept 6 bases outside the gene matches. The germline CDR1 and CDR2 sequences are MNHEY and SVGAGI. The chain's CDR3 is CASRGPGQGSTDTQYF. In DNA, the CDR3 is TGTGCCAGCAGAGGCCCGGGACAGGGGAGCACAGATACGCAGTATTTT.

There are many counts of this clonotype. This chain joins TRBV7-2 and TRBJ1-5; D is ambiguous. The germline gives CDR1 SGHTA, CDR2 FQGNSA. CDR3 length: 14 amino acids. V was shortened by 5 bases and J by 6 bases, with 14 bases between the two germline ends. CDR3 DNA: TGTGCCAGCAGCAAAGGAGGGTCCCTTCAGCCCCAGCATTTT. This codes for CASSKGGSLQPQHF. The whole variable domain, filled in from reference TRBV7-2 and TRBJ1-5, reads GAGVSQSPSNKVTEKGKDVELRCDPISGHTALYWYRQSLGQGLEFLIYFQGNSAPDKSGLPSDRFSAERTGGSVSTLTIQRTQQEDSAVYLCASSKGGSLQPQHFGDGTRLSIL.

This clonotype was seen more than once but under ten times. The chain employs TRBV18 and TRBJ1-4; TRBD1 matches 9 bases. Germline CDR1 reads KGHSH; CDR2 reads LQKENI. V lost 0 bases to trimming and J lost 6 bases; unmatched junction nucleotides: 2. This CDR3 has 15 amino acids. The CDR3 DNA is TGTGCCAGCTCACCACCGGGACAGGGATATGAAAAACTGTTTTTT. Residues: CASSPPGQGYEKLFF.

This clonotype was picked up many times. The chain links TRBV11-1 to TRBJ1-1; D remains unclear. Per the germline V gene, CDR1 is SGHAT and CDR2 is FQDESV (reference sequence). The V end lost 4 bases, the J end lost 0 bases, and 9 bases lay between the germline ends. The CDR3 has 14 amino acids. CDR3 loop: CASSSVNLNTEAFF. The CDR3 DNA reads TGTGCCAGCAGCTCGGTGAATCTGAACACTGAAGCTTTCTTT.

This clonotype has at least ten counts. The CDR3 DNA follows: TGTGCCACCAGTGATTTGCCGTCACTAGCCCAAGAGACCCAGTACTTC. It yields the protein CATSDLPSLAQETQYF. The V and J genes are TRBV24-1 and TRBJ2-5; D might be TRBD2 (6 bases). The CDR3 runs to 16 residues. Trimming took 0 bases from V and 1 from J, leaving 11 bases between them. Per the germline V gene, CDR1 is KGHDR and CDR2 is SFDVKD.

This clonotype was picked up many times. The chain carries TRBV2 and TRBJ2-1; 11 bases line up with TRBD2. The CDR3 is 14 residues long. Germline V gene lookup returns CDR1 SNHLY and CDR2 FYNNEI. J gave up 4 bases and V 8 bases, and 4 bases lay outside the gene matches. The CDR3 spells CASARLAGYNEQFF. CDR3 nucleotides: TGTGCCAGCGCCAGACTAGCGGGGTACAATGAGCAGTTCTTC.